Listed below are T cell receptor beta chains from one sample, sequenced in a study of T cells in localized non-small cell lung cancer. TCRdb keeps only in-frame clones here, not all; method: immunoSEQ multiplex PCR. The sample carries around 100,000 clones, about 91% recorded once. The sample was peripheral blood, taken before any cancer treatment. The source of these receptors is a man between 40 and 70 years old with stage I squamous cell lung carcinoma. The CDR3 runs from the conserved cysteine through the conserved F or W. The D gene is left open where the match is weak. Size values are once, few and many counts, or a class for expanded clones, and some rows have none.

J gene	clone size	V gene	D gene	CDR3 DNA	CDR3 protein
TRBJ1-4	NA	TRBV11-2	NA	TGTGCCAGCAGCTTACGGCTCGTAAGAGCTGTCGGTGAAAAACTGTTTTTT	CASSLRLVRAVGEKLFF
TRBJ2-5	NA	TRBV7-7	NA	TGTGCCAGCAGCTTATCAGGCCTCGGGGAGACCCAGTACTTC	CASSLSGLGETQYF
TRBJ1-2	NA	TRBV28	NA	TGTGCCAGCAGCCCCCAGAGCCCTTACTATGGCTACACCTTC	CASSPQSPYYGYTF
TRBJ2-1	NA	TRBV7-9	TRBD1	TGTGCCAGCACCACCGGGACAGGATACAATGAGCAGTTCTTC	CASTTGTGYNEQFF
TRBJ1-2	NA	TRBV4-1	TRBD1	TGCGCCAGCAGCTTAGGGGGACAGGGAGGGGATGGCTACATCTTC	CASSLGGQGGDGYIF
TRBJ1-4	NA	TRBV19	NA	TGTGCCAGTAGCAAAATCGGGGAGGCTAATGAAAAACTGTTTTTT	CASSKIGEANEKLFF
TRBJ2-2	NA	TRBV27	NA	TGTGCCAGCACCCGAGGGAACTTAGGACAGAGAACCGGGGAGCTGTTTTTT	CASTRGNLGQRTGELFF
TRBJ2-3	NA	TRBV11-2	TRBD1	TGTGCCAGCACCGGACAGGGTCGAGATACGCAGTATTTT	CASTGQGRDTQYF
TRBJ1-1	NA	TRBV7-2	NA	TGTGCCAGCAGCTTCCAGGGTATCGACACTGAAGCTTTCTTT	CASSFQGIDTEAFF
TRBJ2-7	once	TRBV7-2	NA	TGTGCCAGCAGCTTAGGCGGGGTAAGCTCCTACGAGCAGTACTTC	CASSLGGVSSYEQYF
TRBJ2-5	NA	TRBV7-6	NA	TGTGCCAGCAGCTTAGGGACCCCTTGGGGGAGGGAGACCCAGTACTTC	CASSLGTPWGRETQYF
TRBJ2-2	NA	TRBV4-1	NA	TGCGCCAGCAGCCAAGGGATGTCGCCGAACACCGGGGAGCTGTTTTTT	CASSQGMSPNTGELFF
TRBJ2-7	few	TRBV9	NA	TGTGCCAGCAGCACTTGGGACTTGGACGAGCAGTACTTC	CASSTWDLDEQYF